This T cell receptor (beta chain) emerged from a study of T cell responses to AZD1222 COVID-19 vaccine. Whole-study findings and limits: Spike was spanned by vaccine-associated CD4 TCRs, with dominance at 160-218 and 743-854. The donor group comprised mostly white British people and more females; the analysis possibly underestimated clonal diversity.

In the case of this clone: Its antigen is unknown.

Generated by immunoSEQ multiplex PCR, the TCRdb table keeps only in-frame clones and is missing some. Here the sample spans approximately 150,000 clones, 89% being singletons. Germline V gene data show CDR1 as SGHNT and CDR2 as YYREEE (reference sequence). The CDR3 extends over 14 amino acids. The V segment lost 4 bases and the J segment 5 bases; nucleotides outside the gene matches: 7. Second-dose intervals near 4 or 12 weeks were combined. The TCR sequence derives from an adult who received the AZD1222 COVID-19 vaccine. The sample was peripheral blood, taken 28 days after the second AZD1222 dose. The genes are TRBV5-4 and TRBJ2-5, with TRBD2 matching over 8 bases. The CDR3 spells CASSVSGSGETQYF. CDR3 DNA sequence: TGTGCCAGCAGCGTGAGCGGGAGTGGGGAGACCCAGTACTTC.